The rows below give T cell receptor beta chains drawn from one sample of a study of cytomegalovirus exposure and HLA in healthy donors. Assay used: immunoSEQ multiplex PCR; TCRdb lists only in-frame clones, some missing. In the table there are 100,000 to 150,000 clones, 70% to 85% of which are singletons. The sequencing sample was made of PBMCs. Receptor source: a male donor in good health and CMV-seropositive. The CDR3 runs from the conserved cysteine through the conserved F or W. The D gene is left open where the match is weak. Where a row states a size, it is once, few, many or the class of an expanded clone; other rows omit it.

TRBV9	NA	NA	TRBJ2-3	CASSADDSATPYTQYF	TGTGCCAGCAGCGCCGACGACAGTGCAACGCCCTATACGCAGTATTTT
TRBV4-1	TRBD1	few	TRBJ2-7	CASSHPAGTGGYEQYF	TGCGCCAGCAGCCACCCTGCCGGGACAGGGGGCTACGAGCAGTACTTC
TRBV27	NA	few	TRBJ2-1	CASSLGTNYNEQFF	TGTGCCAGCAGTTTAGGTACAAACTACAATGAGCAGTTCTTC
TRBV7-3	NA	NA	TRBJ2-5	CASSPTGLQETQYF	TGTGCCAGCAGCCCAACGGGACTCCAAGAGACCCAGTACTTC
TRBV28	TRBD1	NA	TRBJ1-5	CASSLVQGAGPQPQHF	TGTGCCAGCAGTTTAGTACAGGGGGCCGGTCCTCAGCCCCAGCATTTT
TRBV6-5	NA	NA	TRBJ1-2	CASSYSNPGKGGYTF	TGTGCCAGCAGTTACTCGAACCCAGGGAAGGGTGGCTACACCTTC
TRBV29-1	TRBD2	NA	TRBJ2-3	CSVERGTSGRKGDTQYF	TGCAGCGTTGAACGGGGGACTAGCGGGCGCAAGGGAGATACGCAGTATTTT
TRBV5-1	TRBD1	NA	TRBJ1-3	CASSSLPQGEPGNTIYF	TGCGCCAGCAGCTCCCTCCCACAGGGGGAGCCTGGAAACACCATATATTTT
TRBV5-1	TRBD1	NA	TRBJ2-6	CATTPTGTGLSGANVLTF	TGCGCCACCACTCCCACCGGGACAGGGCTCTCTGGGGCCAACGTCCTGACTTTC
TRBV29-1	NA	NA	TRBJ1-1	CSVENGRDYTEAFF	TGCAGCGTTGAAAATGGTCGGGATTACACTGAAGCTTTCTTT
TRBV4-1	NA	NA	TRBJ2-7	CASSQGEGVPYEQYF	TGCGCCAGCAGCCAAGGTGAAGGGGTACCCTACGAGCAGTACTTC
TRBV9	TRBD2	NA	TRBJ2-2	CASSVVPGRGVTGELFF	TGTGCCAGCAGCGTAGTTCCGGGGCGGGGGGTCACCGGGGAGCTGTTTTTT
TRBV27	NA	NA	TRBJ2-2	CASTPRAGRNTGELFF	TGTGCCAGCACCCCAAGGGCCGGGAGGAACACCGGGGAGCTGTTTTTT
TRBV27	NA	NA	TRBJ2-1	CASSFQSRPPTLGGTQFF	TGTGCCAGCAGTTTCCAATCGCGCCCGCCGACGTTAGGCGGGACGCAGTTCTTC
TRBV11-2	TRBD1	once	TRBJ2-7	CASSSQGVASYEQYF	TGTGCCAGCAGTTCGCAGGGGGTAGCCTCCTACGAGCAGTACTTC
TRBV5-4	TRBD1	NA	TRBJ1-1	CASSGPDRVGSEAFF	TGTGCCAGCAGCGGCCCGGACAGGGTTGGGTCTGAAGCTTTCTTT
TRBV5-4	TRBD2	NA	TRBJ2-7	CASSTRSGGVYEQYF	TGTGCCAGCAGCACACGAAGCGGGGGGGTCTACGAGCAGTACTTC
TRBV27	TRBD1	NA	TRBJ1-2	CASSMDRGRNGYTF	TGTGCCAGCAGCATGGACAGGGGGCGGAATGGCTACACCTTC
TRBV14	TRBD1	NA	TRBJ2-7	CASSQDQTGFGREQYF	TGTGCCAGCAGCCAAGATCAGACAGGGTTTGGACGCGAGCAGTACTTC
TRBV27	NA	NA	TRBJ2-7	CASSFLERSYEQYF	TGTGCCAGCAGTTTTTTAGAGCGGTCCTACGAGCAGTACTTC
TRBV19	NA	NA	TRBJ2-3	CASSTQAGLSTDTQYF	TGTGCCAGTAGTACCCAGGCGGGACTTAGCACAGATACGCAGTATTTT
TRBV30	NA	NA	TRBJ1-2	CAWSVGFGGAGYGYTF	TGTGCCTGGAGTGTAGGTTTTGGGGGCGCAGGGTATGGCTACACCTTC
TRBV27	NA	NA	TRBJ2-7	CASSLSPSGLTYEQYF	TGTGCCAGCAGTTTATCCCCATCAGGGCTCACCTACGAGCAGTACTTC
TRBV5-1	TRBD1	NA	TRBJ2-5	CASSADRGGGETQYF	TGCGCCAGCAGCGCAGACAGGGGAGGAGGAGAGACCCAGTACTTC
TRBV5-4	TRBD2	NA	TRBJ2-7	CASSPGLAGYEQYF	TGTGCCAGCAGCCCGGGACTAGCGGGCTACGAGCAGTACTTC
TRBV5-4	TRBD1	few	TRBJ2-2	CASSLSTGGIGELFF	TGTGCCAGCAGCTTGAGTACAGGGGGCATCGGGGAGCTGTTTTTT
TRBV5-4	NA	NA	TRBJ2-2	CASSSRGGEDTGELFF	TGTGCCAGCAGCTCACGGGGCGGGGAGGACACCGGGGAGCTGTTTTTT
TRBV5-4	TRBD2	NA	TRBJ2-5	CASSLTSGGAGETQYF	TGTGCCAGCAGCTTAACTAGCGGGGGGGCCGGAGAGACCCAGTACTTC
TRBV28	TRBD1	NA	TRBJ1-6	CASSMPPGQGASDSPLHF	TGTGCCAGCAGCATGCCCCCGGGACAGGGGGCTAGCGATTCACCCCTCCACTTT
TRBV28	TRBD1	few	TRBJ1-3	CASSLPLTGVGDTIYF	TGTGCCAGCAGTTTACCCTTGACAGGGGTAGGTGACACCATATATTTT
TRBV7-9	NA	NA	TRBJ1-5	CASSLGGNSNQPQHF	TGTGCCAGCAGCTTAGGAGGGAATAGCAATCAGCCCCAGCATTTT
TRBV7-6	NA	NA	TRBJ2-2	CASSPHGLTNTGELFF	TGTGCCAGCAGCCCCCATGGACTAACGAACACCGGGGAGCTGTTTTTT
TRBV27	TRBD2	NA	TRBJ2-1	CARIFSGGPTYNEQFF	TGTGCCAGAATTTTTAGCGGGGGGCCTACCTACAATGAGCAGTTCTTC
TRBV6-6	TRBD1	few	TRBJ1-2	CASSFGTGGYGYTF	TGTGCCAGCAGTTTTGGGACAGGGGGCTATGGCTACACCTTC
TRBV5-1	NA	NA	TRBJ1-1	CASSRLGGEVGTEAFF	TGCGCCAGCAGCCGCTTAGGAGGGGAGGTTGGCACTGAAGCTTTCTTT
TRBV9	TRBD1	NA	TRBJ1-3	CASSRTRGQGGNTIYF	TGTGCCAGCAGCAGGACCAGGGGGCAAGGTGGAAACACCATATATTTT
TRBV5-1	TRBD1	few	TRBJ2-7	CASSSQGARVYEQYF	TGCGCCAGCAGTTCCCAGGGGGCGCGAGTTTACGAGCAGTACTTC
TRBV5-1	TRBD2	few	TRBJ2-1	CASSLGLAGDEQFF	TGCGCCAGCAGCTTGGGCCTAGCGGGGGATGAGCAGTTCTTC
TRBV30	NA	NA	TRBJ1-2	CAWSRGSYGYTF	TGTGCCTGGAGCAGGGGATCCTATGGCTACACCTTC
TRBV13	NA	NA	TRBJ2-2	CASSLERFLGDTGELFF	TGTGCCAGCAGCTTAGAACGGTTTCTAGGGGACACCGGGGAGCTGTTTTTT
TRBV27	TRBD1	once	TRBJ1-2	CASSDRGLGGYTF	TGTGCCAGCAGCGACAGGGGGCTGGGCGGCTACACCTTC
TRBV13	NA	NA	TRBJ2-7	CASSFSVSYEQYF	TGTGCCAGCAGCTTCTCCGTCTCCTACGAGCAGTACTTC
TRBV5-1	TRBD1	NA	TRBJ2-1	CASSLRGQGTNEQFF	TGCGCCAGCAGCTTGAGGGGACAGGGCACCAATGAGCAGTTCTTC
TRBV7-3	NA	NA	TRBJ2-5	CASSRGQLETQYF	TGTGCCAGCAGCCGCGGACAGTTAGAGACCCAGTACTTC
TRBV2	NA	NA	TRBJ2-2	CASSLTRTGELFF	TGTGCCAGCAGCCTAACTAGGACCGGGGAGCTGTTTTTT
TRBV20-1	NA	NA	TRBJ1-2	CSATGTYGYTF	TGCAGTGCTACAGGCACCTATGGCTACACCTTC
TRBV15	NA	NA	TRBJ1-1	CATSASVNTEAFF	TGTGCCACCAGCGCTTCGGTGAACACTGAAGCTTTCTTT
TRBV7-2	NA	NA	TRBJ2-7	CASSLRLAYEQYF	TGTGCCAGCAGCCTAAGACTAGCCTACGAGCAGTACTTC
TRBV15	TRBD1	NA	TRBJ2-5	CATSKQGWETQYF	TGTGCCACCAGCAAACAGGGGTGGGAGACCCAGTACTTC
TRBV2	NA	NA	TRBJ1-1	CAVQGNTEAFF	TGTGCCGTACAGGGGAACACTGAAGCTTTCTTT
TRBV18	TRBD1	NA	TRBJ1-2	CASSQGAGYGYTF	TGTGCCAGCTCACAGGGGGCCGGGTATGGCTACACCTTC
TRBV7-9	NA	NA	TRBJ1-4	CASSFPQNEKLFF	TGTGCCAGCAGCTTCCCCCAGAATGAAAAACTGTTTTTT